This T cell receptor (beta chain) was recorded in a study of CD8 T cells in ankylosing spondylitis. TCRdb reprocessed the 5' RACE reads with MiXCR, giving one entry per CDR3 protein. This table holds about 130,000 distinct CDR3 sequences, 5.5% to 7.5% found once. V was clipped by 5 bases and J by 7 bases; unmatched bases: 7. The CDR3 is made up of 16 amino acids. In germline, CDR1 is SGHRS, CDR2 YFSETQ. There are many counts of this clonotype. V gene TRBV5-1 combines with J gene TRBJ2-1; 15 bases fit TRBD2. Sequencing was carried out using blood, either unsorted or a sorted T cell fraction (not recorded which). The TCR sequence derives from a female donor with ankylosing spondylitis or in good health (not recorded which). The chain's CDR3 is CASSRRTSGGVNEQFF. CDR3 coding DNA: TGCGCCAGCAGTCGCCGGACTAGCGGGGGGGTAAATGAGCAGTTCTTC.